This entry concerns a single T cell receptor beta chain. The antigen it recognizes is unknown. The input lacks base qualities; no much larger clone sits a single base away. The cohort comprised 550 to 700 healthy bone marrow donors. At the time of sampling, every cohort member was nominally healthy, though immune exposures that went unrecorded were likely present. The donor was CMV seronegative and was included in the group of 352 seronegative cohort members. A peripheral blood sample was provided by each donor, and peripheral blood mononuclear cells were used for TCR beta sequencing. The Qiagen DNeasy Blood Extraction Kit was used to extract genomic DNA from the blood cell samples. To prepare the library, the immunoSEQ multiplex PCR assay was applied. The multiplex PCR relied on a mix of 60 forward primers for TCR Vbeta segments and 13 reverse primers for TCR Jbeta segments. Amplification of the CDR3 region of rearranged TCR beta genes was performed with a multiplex PCR assay on genomic DNA. The Illumina HiSeq System was used to sequence the amplified TCR beta libraries as 87-base-pair reads. On the study's bioinformatics: In a later analysis, some 80 million unique TCR beta chains were counted across the 500 to 700 repertoires, and approximately 11 million of these chains were shared by at least two donors. Raw reads were error-corrected and collapsed into unique sequences with a nearest-neighbor algorithm that merged closely related sequences to remove PCR and sequencing errors. CDR3 sequences were aligned to IMGT reference sequences to assign V, D and J gene segments. Each retained sequence needed at least a six-nucleotide match to both a V gene segment and a J gene segment. Rearrangements were called productive when the CDR3 lacked stop codons and stayed in frame with V and J; all others were non-productive. CDR3 was defined by IMGT convention, running from the second conserved V-encoded cysteine to the conserved J-encoded phenylalanine. The earlier analysis of approximately 590 of the donors excluded any sequence lacking an unambiguous match to a single V gene segment. In an earlier analysis of about 590 of the donors, a V segment was called functional when productive rearrangements were above 56.7%, and segregating when the standard deviation between donors exceeded 5%. A statistical classification framework was built for diagnosing cytomegalovirus status from the catalog of TCR beta chain sequences. In a later analysis, V and J genes were assigned by comparing TCR nucleotide sequences against IMGT/GENE-DB human TR gene sequences. Using the TCRdist pipeline, a later analysis assigned CDR3 sequences along with most-parsimonious VDJ recombination scenarios. In a later analysis, each TCR beta chain was defined by its CDR3 amino acid sequence together with its V-gene family, and reads without a unique V-gene family were excluded. In a later analysis, 450 to 600 highly shared, low-generation-probability nucleotide sequences were removed to address suspected cross-contamination and a sequencing artifact. In a later analysis, a clonal expansion index was calculated for each public chain from normalized within-repertoire ranks of inferred template counts. A later analysis computed generation probabilities with a VDJ recombination model fitted to out-of-frame rearrangements, and checked the results against IGoR. In a later analysis, TCR-TCR, TCR-HLA and TCR-CMV co-occurrence was scored with hypergeometric tests, and a repertoire-size bias correction was applied to TCR pairs. In a later analysis, false discovery rates were estimated by permuting HLA or CMV assignments 20 times. In a later analysis, co-occurring TCRs were grouped using DBSCAN, and TCRdist sequence similarity was added for clustering within HLA-allele-positive subsets. Co-occurrence clustering excluded repertoires with fewer than 30,000 or more than 120,000 public chains, plus five with anomalous nucleotide sharing. TCRdb provides this immuneACCESS table in a form limited to in-frame rearrangements. Some clones are lacking; in checked studies, under half of them reflect an unresolved V gene, and why the rest are absent is not known. The V and J calls and clone size were taken over from that table, and D and trimming were inferred from the DNA. This sample is represented by about 130,000 clones; 75% to 90% of them were singletons. Jointly, the top ten make up 1% of the sample.

The source of the sample is a study of cytomegalovirus exposure and HLA in healthy donors (dated by TCRdb to about 2017). Study-level background: In an earlier analysis of fewer than 750 of the donors, 276 Gb of sequence data and some 100 million unique TCR beta sequences from approximately 180 million T cells were reported. An early release covering about 600 HLA-typed donors comprised about 290 gigabases of sequencing data and around 80 million unique TCR sequences. The genetic ancestry cluster associated with self-reported Caucasian donors included over 80% of the 300 to 400 genotyped donors. The study aimed to test whether cataloging public T cell receptors could reveal signatures of past pathogen exposure. The study profiled the T cell repertoires of under 700 subjects by immunosequencing and related them to cytomegalovirus serostatus. In addition to the first cohort of around 670 subjects, a separate validation cohort of 100 to 150 different subjects was used. The study combined high-throughput TCR immunosequencing, statistical association of individual TCRs with disease status, and machine learning to predict cytomegalovirus infection status. A later analysis re-analyzed previously published TCR beta repertoires from approximately 670 donors and added high-resolution HLA genotyping to study TCR occurrence patterns. In the later analysis, no new phenotypic data were used to find candidate immune exposures; instead, reliance was placed on TCR beta sequences and their occurrence across donors. In an earlier analysis of 587 of the donors, high-throughput TCR beta sequencing was used to judge whether each TCR beta V gene segment behaved as functional or pseudogenic. Donor age, sex, ethnicity and CMV serostatus were compiled together with the repertoire data. A later genetic analysis used genome-wide SNP genotypes for about 65% of the 666 donors, treating that subset as a discovery cohort. All discovery cohort repertoires had been generated on a single sequencing platform. Class I and class II HLA loci were covered by the typing at four-digit resolution. Typing coverage varied by locus: roughly 620-630 donors for A, B, C, DRB1 and DQB1; more than 500 for DQA1; about 600 for DPA1; some 470 for DPB1. Several DR-DQ haplotypes were handled as single units for association and clustering because linkage in the cohort was strong. Across approximately 420 genotyped donors of the cohort, an average of about 220,000 unique TCR beta nucleotide sequences per donor were sequenced, and 15% to 20% of those sequences were non-productive.

Results the study describes overall, beyond this receptor: According to a later analysis, parvovirus B19, influenza, CMV and Epstein-Barr virus appeared linked to several top co-occurrence clusters. A further reported finding was that TCR beta sequences accurately predicted the HLA-A and HLA-B alleles for most subjects in the first cohort. A later analysis found that most CMV-associated TCR beta chains appeared HLA-restricted, with HLA associations seemingly driven largely by CMV exposure. The only immune exposure information available for the cohort was CMV serostatus. In a later genetic analysis, a missense DCLRE1C variant was associated with V-gene and J-gene trimming of TCR beta chains, and the association was replicated in an independent cohort. Because the 87-base-pair reads could not distinguish some IMGT-functional V segments, including TRBV6-2 and TRBV6-3, those segments were excluded. A later analysis found that HLA-associated TCR beta chains were more clonally expanded and had lower generation probabilities than equally common non-associated chains. Because HLA typing was missing for some donors at each locus, association tests included only the typed subset. In a later analysis, 15,000 to 20,000 TCR beta sequences were associated with specific HLA alleles at a false discovery rate of 0.05. The study listed 150 to 200 TCR beta chains as associated with cytomegalovirus. Strong co-occurrence of HLA alleles, especially DR and DQ, made assigning TCR associations to individual alleles difficult. Because counts were too low, roughly 18 rarely observed V segments, including chromosome 9 orphons, were left out of the earlier analysis of some 640 of the donors. A few of the identified cytomegalovirus-associated TCR beta chains were confirmed in vitro to be specific for cytomegalovirus antigens. According to a later genetic analysis, donors in an Asian-associated ancestry cluster had fewer N-insertions in productive TCRs than the roughly 670-donor mean. In a later analysis, TCR association rates were found to vary across HLA loci, with the most associated TCRs seen for DRB1 alleles and the fewest for HLA-C alleles. Most TCR sequences were seen in very few donors, while some public TCRs were found in many individuals. Correlated functional status among segregating V segments might be attributable to linkage disequilibrium, but an unknown experimental factor could not be ruled out. Roughly uniform sequencing depth across donors was assumed in presence/absence analyses, although this assumption may not hold. A group of highly shared sequence variants was considered likely to be a technical artifact of the sequencing pipeline. Broadly in line with IMGT annotations, most TCR beta V segments showed up in productive rearrangements about 90% or about 30% of the time in an earlier analysis of a few hundred of the donors. The classifier was reported to diagnose cytomegalovirus status with high specificity and sensitivity in both the original and validation cohorts. This cohort had only TCR beta chains sequenced, and the lack of alpha or paired-chain data limited which features could be detected. It was suggested by the authors that the approach could potentially be generalized to other disease states and immunological phenotypes.

Counted from cysteine to phenylalanine, this CDR3 has 16 amino acids. The DNA shown is the 48-base CDR3, in frame from base 1. CDR1 is given as LGHNA and CDR2 as YNFKEQ, both from the germline V gene. The V end gives up 2 bases and the J end 1 base, leaving 8 bases in the junction not matched to a gene. Rearrangement joined TRBV4-2 to TRBJ2-7; TRBD2 fits 7 bases in the junction. The sequenced material came from PBMCs. This clonotype was obtained from a man aged 35-49 years in good health and CMV-seronegative. CDR3 loop: CASSQYLTSESYEQYF. The DNA sequence is TGTGCCAGCAGCCAATACCTAACTAGCGAGTCCTACGAGCAGTACTTC.